A single T cell receptor beta chain is shown here with its context. Its matching antigen is unknown. These data are taken from a study of cytomegalovirus exposure and HLA in healthy donors. Turning to the study itself: When 398 donors were genotyped, around 77% of them were found to fall in the Caucasian-associated ancestry cluster.

Researchers ran the PCR with 60 Vbeta and 13 Jbeta primers. Only in-frame clones appear in the TCRdb table, and some are missing; sequencing was by immunoSEQ multiplex PCR. The profile shows 65,000 to 90,000 clones, around 80% of them singletons. CDR1 LNHDA and CDR2 SQIVND come from the germline V gene (reference sequence). This CDR3 is 16 amino acids long. V gave up 5 bases and J gave up 4 bases; unmatched junction bases: 7. Study findings and constraints: TCR beta V- and J-gene trimming was later associated with a missense DCLRE1C variant. The number of N-insertions in an Asian-associated ancestry cluster was reportedly below the 666-donor mean in a later analysis. In a later analysis, HLA-associated beta chains showed higher expansion and lower generation probabilities than comparable chains.

The sample comprised PBMCs. The genes are TRBV19 and TRBJ2-1; TRBD2 matches 11 bases. This sequence was found in a man between 18 and 29 years old in good health and CMV-seronegative. The CDR3 sequence is CASSVAGGSLYNEQFF. The CDR3, as DNA: TGTGCCAGTAGTGTAGCGGGAGGGTCATTATACAATGAGCAGTTCTTC.